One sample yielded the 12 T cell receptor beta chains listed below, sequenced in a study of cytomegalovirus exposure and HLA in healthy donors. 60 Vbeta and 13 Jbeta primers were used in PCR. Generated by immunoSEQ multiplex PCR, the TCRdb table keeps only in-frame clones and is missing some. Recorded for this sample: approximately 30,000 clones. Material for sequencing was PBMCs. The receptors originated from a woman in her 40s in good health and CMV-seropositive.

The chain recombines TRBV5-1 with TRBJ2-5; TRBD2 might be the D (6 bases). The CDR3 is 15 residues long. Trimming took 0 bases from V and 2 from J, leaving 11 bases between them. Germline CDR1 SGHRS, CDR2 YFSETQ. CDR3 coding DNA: TGCGCCAGCAGCTTGGACGGGACTTCGCAAGAGACCCAGTACTTC. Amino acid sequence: CASSLDGTSQETQYF.

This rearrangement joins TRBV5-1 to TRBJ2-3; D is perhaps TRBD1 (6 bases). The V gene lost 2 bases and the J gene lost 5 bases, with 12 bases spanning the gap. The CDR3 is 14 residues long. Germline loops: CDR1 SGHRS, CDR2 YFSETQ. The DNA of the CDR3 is TGCGCCAGCAGCTTAGGGACAATGGGAGATACGCAGTATTTT. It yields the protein CASSLGTMGDTQYF.

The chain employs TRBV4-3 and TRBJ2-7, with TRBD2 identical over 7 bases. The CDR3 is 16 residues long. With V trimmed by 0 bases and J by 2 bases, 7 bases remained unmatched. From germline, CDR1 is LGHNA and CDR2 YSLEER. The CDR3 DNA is TGCGCCAGCAGCCAAGATCGTCCGGGGGGTACCTACGAGCAGTACTTC. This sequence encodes CASSQDRPGGTYEQYF.

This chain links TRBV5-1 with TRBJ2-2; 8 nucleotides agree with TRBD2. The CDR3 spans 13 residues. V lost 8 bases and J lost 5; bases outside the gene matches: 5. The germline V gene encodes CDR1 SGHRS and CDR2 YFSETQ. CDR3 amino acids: CASKAGETGELFF. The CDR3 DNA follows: TGCGCCAGTAAAGCGGGAGAAACCGGGGAGCTGTTTTTT.

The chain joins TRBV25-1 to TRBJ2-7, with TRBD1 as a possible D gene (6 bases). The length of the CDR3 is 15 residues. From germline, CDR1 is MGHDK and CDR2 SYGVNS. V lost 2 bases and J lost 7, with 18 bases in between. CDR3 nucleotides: TGTGCCAGCAGTGAAGGCCTACAGGGATCGGGGGAGCAGTACTTC. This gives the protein CASSEGLQGSGEQYF.

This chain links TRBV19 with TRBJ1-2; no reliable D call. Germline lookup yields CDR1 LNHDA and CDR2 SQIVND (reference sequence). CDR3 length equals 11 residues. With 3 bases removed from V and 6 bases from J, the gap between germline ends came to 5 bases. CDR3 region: CASSIRDGYTF. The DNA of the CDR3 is TGTGCCAGTAGTATCCGGGATGGCTACACCTTC.

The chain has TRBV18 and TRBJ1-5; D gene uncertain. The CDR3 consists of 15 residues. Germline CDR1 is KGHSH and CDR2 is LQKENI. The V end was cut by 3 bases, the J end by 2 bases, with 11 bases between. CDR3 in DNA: TGTGCCAGCTCACCCCTGGCCGGGGGCAATCAGCCCCAGCATTTT. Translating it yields CASSPLAGGNQPQHF.

The CDR3 here is CSVVGSYNGYTF. The DNA for the CDR3 is TGCAGCGTTGTGGGCAGCTATAATGGCTACACCTTC. This rearrangement joins TRBV29-1 to TRBJ1-2, with D uncertain. Deletions cut 4 bases from V and 6 bases from J, with 12 bases between. The CDR3 spans 12 residues. Germline CDR1 reads SQVTM; CDR2 reads ANQGSEA.

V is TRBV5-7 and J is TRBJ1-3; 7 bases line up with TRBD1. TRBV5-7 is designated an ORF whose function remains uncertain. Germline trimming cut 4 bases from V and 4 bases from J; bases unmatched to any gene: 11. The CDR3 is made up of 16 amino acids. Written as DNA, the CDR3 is TGTGCCAGCAGCGCCCGAGACAGGGAAGGCGGAAACACCATATATTTT. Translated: CASSARDREGGNTIYF.

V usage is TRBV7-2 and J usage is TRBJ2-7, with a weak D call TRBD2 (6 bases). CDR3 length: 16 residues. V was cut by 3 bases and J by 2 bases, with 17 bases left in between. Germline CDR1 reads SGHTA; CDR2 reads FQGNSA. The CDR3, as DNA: TGTGCCAGCAGCTTGTCTTCGGGCGGGGCCACCTACGAGCAGTACTTC. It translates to CASSLSSGGATYEQYF. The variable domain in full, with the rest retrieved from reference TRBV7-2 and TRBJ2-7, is GAGVSQSPSNKVTEKGKDVELRCDPISGHTALYWYRQSLGQGLEFLIYFQGNSAPDKSGLPSDRFSAERTGGSVSTLTIQRTQQEDSAVYLCASSLSSGGATYEQYFGPGTRLTVT.

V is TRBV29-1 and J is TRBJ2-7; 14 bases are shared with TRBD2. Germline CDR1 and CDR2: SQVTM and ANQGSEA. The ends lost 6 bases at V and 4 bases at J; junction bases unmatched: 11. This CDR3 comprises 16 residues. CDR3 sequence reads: CSVAGTSGRRRYEQYF. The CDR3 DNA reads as TGCAGCGTCGCCGGGACTAGCGGGAGACGAAGGTACGAGCAGTACTTC.

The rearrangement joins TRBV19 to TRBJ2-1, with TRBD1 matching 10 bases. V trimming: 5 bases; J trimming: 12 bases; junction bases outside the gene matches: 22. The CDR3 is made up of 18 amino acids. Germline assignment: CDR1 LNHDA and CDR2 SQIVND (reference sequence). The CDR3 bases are TGTGCCAGTAGTCCGGGGACAGGGGTTAGGCGGGTCCGGGTGGGGCAGTTCTTC. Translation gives CASSPGTGVRRVRVGQFF.